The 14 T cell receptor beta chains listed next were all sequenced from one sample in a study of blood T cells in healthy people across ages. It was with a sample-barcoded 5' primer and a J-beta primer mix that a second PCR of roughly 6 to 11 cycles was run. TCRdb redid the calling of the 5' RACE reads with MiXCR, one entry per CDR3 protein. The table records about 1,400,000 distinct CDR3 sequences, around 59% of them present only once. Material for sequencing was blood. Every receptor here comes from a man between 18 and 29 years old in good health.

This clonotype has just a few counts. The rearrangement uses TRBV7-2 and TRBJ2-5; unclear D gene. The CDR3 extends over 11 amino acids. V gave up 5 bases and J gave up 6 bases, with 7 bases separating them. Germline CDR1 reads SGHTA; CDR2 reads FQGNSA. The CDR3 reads CASSQGKTQYF. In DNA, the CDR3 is TGTGCCAGCAGCCAAGGGAAGACCCAGTACTTC. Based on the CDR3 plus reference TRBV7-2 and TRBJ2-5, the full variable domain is GAGVSQSPSNKVTEKGKDVELRCDPISGHTALYWYRQSLGQGLEFLIYFQGNSAPDKSGLPSDRFSAERTGGSVSTLTIQRTQQEDSAVYLCASSQGKTQYFGPGTRLLVL.

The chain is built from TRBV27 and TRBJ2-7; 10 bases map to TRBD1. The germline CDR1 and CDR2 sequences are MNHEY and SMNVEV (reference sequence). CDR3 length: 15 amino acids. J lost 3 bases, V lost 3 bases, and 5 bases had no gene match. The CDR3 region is CASSFRQGAFYEQYF. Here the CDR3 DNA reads TGTGCCAGCAGTTTTAGACAGGGGGCTTTCTACGAGCAGTACTTC.

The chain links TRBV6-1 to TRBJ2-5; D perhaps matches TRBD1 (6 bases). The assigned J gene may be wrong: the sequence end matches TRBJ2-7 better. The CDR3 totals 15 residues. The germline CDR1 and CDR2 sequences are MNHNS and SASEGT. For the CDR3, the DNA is TGTGCCAGCAGTGAAGAGCAGGGGCAGCTTTACGAGCAGTACTTC. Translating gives CASSEEQGQLYEQYF.

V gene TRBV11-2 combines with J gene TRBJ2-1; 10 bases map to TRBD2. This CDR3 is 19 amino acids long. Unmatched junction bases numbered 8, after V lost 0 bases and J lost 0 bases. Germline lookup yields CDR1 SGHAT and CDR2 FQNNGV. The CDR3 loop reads CASSLEPGLATSSYNEQFF. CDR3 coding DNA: TGTGCCAGCAGCTTAGAGCCGGGACTAGCGACGAGCTCCTACAATGAGCAGTTCTTC.

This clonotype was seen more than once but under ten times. The DNA for the CDR3 is TGCAGCGTTGAACCCAGTTCCTATGGCTACACCTTC. It yields the protein CSVEPSSYGYTF. The rearrangement links TRBV29-1 to TRBJ1-2, with D unclear. The V end was cut by 2 bases, the J end by 4 bases, with 8 bases between. CDR3 length equals 12 residues. Looked up from germline, CDR1 is SQVTM and CDR2 is ANQGSEA.

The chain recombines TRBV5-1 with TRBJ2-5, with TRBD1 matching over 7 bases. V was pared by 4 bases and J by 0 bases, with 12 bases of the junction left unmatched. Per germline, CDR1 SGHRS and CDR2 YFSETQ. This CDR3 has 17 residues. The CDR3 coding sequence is TGCGCCAGCAGCGACGATACAAGCAGGGGGTACCAAGAGACCCAGTACTTC. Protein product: CASSDDTSRGYQETQYF.

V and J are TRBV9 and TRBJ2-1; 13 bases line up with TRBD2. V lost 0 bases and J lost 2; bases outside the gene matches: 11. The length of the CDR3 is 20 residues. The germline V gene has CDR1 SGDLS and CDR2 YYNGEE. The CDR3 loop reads CASSVVPTSGGALTYNEQFF. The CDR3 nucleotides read TGTGCCAGCAGCGTAGTCCCAACTAGCGGGGGGGCCCTAACCTACAATGAGCAGTTCTTC.

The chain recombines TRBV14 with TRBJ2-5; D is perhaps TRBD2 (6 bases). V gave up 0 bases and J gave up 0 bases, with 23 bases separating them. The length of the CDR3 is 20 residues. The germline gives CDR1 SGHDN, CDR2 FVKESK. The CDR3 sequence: CASSQEPKVGGAKYQETQYF. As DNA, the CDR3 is TGTGCCAGCAGCCAAGAGCCCAAGGTCGGCGGGGCGAAATACCAAGAGACCCAGTACTTC. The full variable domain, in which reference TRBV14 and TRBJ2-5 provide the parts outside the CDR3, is EAGVTQFPSHSVIEKGQTVTLRCDPISGHDNLYWYRRVMGKEIKFLLHFVKESKQDESGMPNNRFLAERTGGTYSTLKVQPAELEDSGVYFCASSQEPKVGGAKYQETQYFGPGTRLLVL.

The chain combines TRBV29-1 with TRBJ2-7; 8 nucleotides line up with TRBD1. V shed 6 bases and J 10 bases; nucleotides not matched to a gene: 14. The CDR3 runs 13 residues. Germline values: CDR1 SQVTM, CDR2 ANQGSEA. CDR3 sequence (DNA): TGCAGCGTCCGACAGGGGCCAAAGGGGTTACAGTACTTC. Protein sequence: CSVRQGPKGLQYF.

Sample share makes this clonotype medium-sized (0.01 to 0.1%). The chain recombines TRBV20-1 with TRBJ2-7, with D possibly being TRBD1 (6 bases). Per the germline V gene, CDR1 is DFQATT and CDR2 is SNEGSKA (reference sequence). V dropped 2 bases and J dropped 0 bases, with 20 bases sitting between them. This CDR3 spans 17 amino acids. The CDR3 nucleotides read TGCAGTGCTAGAACCCTGGACAGCCCCAGGAGCTCCTACGAGCAGTACTTC. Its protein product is CSARTLDSPRSSYEQYF.

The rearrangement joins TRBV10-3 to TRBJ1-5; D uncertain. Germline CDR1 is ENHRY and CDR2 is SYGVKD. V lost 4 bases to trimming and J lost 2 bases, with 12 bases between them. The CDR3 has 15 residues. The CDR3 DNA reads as TGTGCCATCAGTGGCCGTCAGGATGGCAATCAGCCCCAGCATTTT. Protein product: CAISGRQDGNQPQHF.

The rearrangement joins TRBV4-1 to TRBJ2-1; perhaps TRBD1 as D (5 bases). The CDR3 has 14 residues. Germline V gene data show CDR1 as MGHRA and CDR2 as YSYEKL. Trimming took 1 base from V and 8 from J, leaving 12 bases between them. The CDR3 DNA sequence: TGCGCCAGCAGCCAAGTGGGCGCCAGGGATGAGCAGTTCTTC. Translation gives CASSQVGARDEQFF.

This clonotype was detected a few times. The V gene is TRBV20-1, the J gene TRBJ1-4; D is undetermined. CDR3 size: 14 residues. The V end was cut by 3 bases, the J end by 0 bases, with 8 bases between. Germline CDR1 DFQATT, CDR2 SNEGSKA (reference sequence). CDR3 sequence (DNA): TGCAGTGCTAGGGAAGTTGCAACTAATGAAAAACTGTTTTTT. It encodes CSAREVATNEKLFF.

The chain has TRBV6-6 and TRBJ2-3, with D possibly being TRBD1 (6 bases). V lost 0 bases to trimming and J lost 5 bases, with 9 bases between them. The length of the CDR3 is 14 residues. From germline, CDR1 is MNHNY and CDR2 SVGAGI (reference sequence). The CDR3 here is CASSYSGAGDTQYF. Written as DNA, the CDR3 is TGTGCCAGCAGTTACTCGGGGGCGGGAGATACGCAGTATTTT.